This T cell receptor beta chain was identified in a study of T-cell reconstitution after alpha-beta-depleted transplantation in children. V was pared by 5 bases and J by 0 bases, with 14 bases between. The CDR3 sequence is 16 residues long. Findings and caveats of the study: There were reportedly several hundred expanded graft clones from which alpha-beta T cells came about two months after transplant. After transplant, high TCRbeta diversity at day 60 in some patients arose from surviving recipient T cells and thymic progenitors. A year post-transplant, T-cell counts and diversity derived mostly from newly produced T cells.

In its sample, this clonotype was seen a few times. Antigen unknown. Unique molecular identifiers were used to barcode this TCRbeta library. TCRdb re-derived calls from the PCR reads in MiXCR, one entry per CDR3 protein. The table has about 980,000 distinct CDR3 sequences, under 30% seen once. The source material was PBMCs, mostly from graft donor cells, sampled 360 days after TCRalphabeta/CD19-depleted stem cell transplant. The V and J genes are TRBV12-3 or TRBV12-4 and TRBJ2-1; D uncertain. The source of this sequence is a boy under two years old who had a stem cell transplant for SCID, so the T cells may come from the graft donor. The CDR3 loop is CASSRIHGPSYNEQFF. The CDR3 nucleotides are TGTGCCAGCAGTCGAATCCATGGACCCTCCTACAATGAGCAGTTCTTC.